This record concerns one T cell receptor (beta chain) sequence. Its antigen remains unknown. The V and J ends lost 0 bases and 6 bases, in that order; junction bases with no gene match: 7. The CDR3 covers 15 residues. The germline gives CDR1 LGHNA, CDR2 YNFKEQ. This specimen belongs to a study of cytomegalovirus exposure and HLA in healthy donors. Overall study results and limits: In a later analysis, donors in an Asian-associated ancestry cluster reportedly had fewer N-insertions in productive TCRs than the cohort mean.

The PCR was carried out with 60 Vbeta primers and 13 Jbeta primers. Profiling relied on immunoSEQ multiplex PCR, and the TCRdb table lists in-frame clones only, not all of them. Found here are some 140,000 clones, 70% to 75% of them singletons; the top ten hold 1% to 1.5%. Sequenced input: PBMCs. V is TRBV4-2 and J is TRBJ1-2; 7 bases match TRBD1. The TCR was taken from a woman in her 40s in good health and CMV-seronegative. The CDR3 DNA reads TGTGCCAGCAGCCAAGACCGCGACAGGGTCGATGGCTACACCTTC. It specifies CASSQDRDRVDGYTF.